This T cell receptor (beta chain) was identified in a study of T-cell memory formation after mild COVID-19. TCRdb used MiXCR to reprocess the 5' RACE reads, holding one entry per CDR3 protein. This repertoire shows about 340,000 distinct CDR3 sequences, 13% to 15% found once; its top ten account for around a fifth. The CDR3 covers 14 residues. Germline CDR1 and CDR2: SGHTA and FQGTGA. Trimming cost V 1 base and J 3 bases, with 6 bases left between them. Sequencing was done on a sample of PBMCs or a T cell subset sorted from them (not recorded which). The origin of this receptor is a man aged 18 to 29 who had mild COVID-19 (a few samples of this study predate the infection). Cell type and time point are not known. The gene calls are TRBV7-3 and TRBJ2-2; D not resolved. This CDR3 is CASSLMKDTGELFF. The CDR3 bases are TGTGCCAGCAGCTTAATGAAAGACACCGGGGAGCTGTTTTTT.